A selection of T cell receptor beta chains follows, all from one sample in a study of blood T cell repertoires in COVID-19. Libraries were prepared by immunoSEQ multiplex PCR; TCRdb keeps only in-frame clonotypes and omits some of them. The sample consists of about 270,000 clones, around 93% of them appearing once. Sequencing was performed on PBMCs or T cells enriched from blood (not recorded which). The source of these receptors is a man aged 40-50 years who had been exposed to COVID-19. Each CDR3 is given with its conserved first and last residue. A D gene is named only where the DNA matches it firmly. Clone size appears in some rows only: once, few, many, or a class for an expanded clone.

j_gene | d_gene | v_gene | abundance | CDR3aa | CDR3nt
TRBJ1-5 | NA | TRBV11-3 | NA | CASSPTRRTSYSNQPQHF | TGTGCCAGCAGCCCCACCCGGCGGACATCTTATAGCAATCAGCCCCAGCATTTT
TRBJ2-7 | TRBD2 | TRBV11-2 | NA | CASSLGPSLAGGYEQYF | TGTGCCAGCAGCTTAGGTCCTTCTCTAGCGGGAGGCTACGAGCAGTACTTC
TRBJ1-3 | NA | TRBV27 | NA | CASSPSRHGNTIYF | TGTGCCAGCAGTCCCTCGAGGCATGGAAACACCATATATTTT
TRBJ2-2 | NA | TRBV11-3 | few | CASSGGGLVGELFF | TGTGCCAGCAGTGGTGGGGGCCTCGTCGGGGAGCTGTTTTTT
TRBJ1-4 | NA | TRBV7-9 | NA | CASSFPREKLFF | TGTGCCAGCAGCTTTCCCCGTGAAAAACTGTTTTTT
TRBJ2-1 | TRBD2 | TRBV7-9 | NA | CASSLSKRDYNEQFF | TGTGCCAGCAGCTTATCCAAGCGGGATTACAATGAGCAGTTCTTC
TRBJ2-5 | TRBD1 | TRBV6-2/TRBV6-3 | NA | CASSPLAGRGYQETQYF | TGTGCCAGCAGCCCCTTGGCCGGCAGGGGGTACCAAGAGACCCAGTACTTC
TRBJ1-3 | NA | TRBV3-1/TRBV3-2 | NA | CASSQFPPNSGNTIYF | TGTGCCAGCAGCCAATTTCCCCCTAACTCTGGAAACACCATATATTTT
TRBJ2-7 | NA | TRBV4-2 | once | CASSQGAYEQYF | TGTGCCAGCAGCCAGGGAGCCTACGAGCAGTACTTC
TRBJ1-4 | TRBD1 | TRBV9 | NA | CASSGGQSNEKLFF | TGTGCCAGCAGCGGGGGACAGTCTAATGAAAAACTGTTTTTT
TRBJ2-1 | TRBD2 | TRBV6-2/TRBV6-3 | NA | CASSTTSDEQFF | TGTGCCAGCAGCACTACTAGCGATGAGCAGTTCTTC
TRBJ2-7 | NA | TRBV7-9 | NA | CASSPHPHGTYEQYF | TGTGCCAGCAGCCCTCACCCACACGGGACCTACGAGCAGTACTTC
TRBJ2-5 | NA | TRBV30 | NA | CAWSVGRKFQETQYF | TGTGCCTGGAGTGTGGGCAGGAAATTTCAAGAGACCCAGTACTTC
TRBJ1-1 | TRBD1 | TRBV30 | NA | CASHGTGLDTEAFF | TGTGCCTCCCACGGGACAGGGTTGGACACTGAAGCTTTCTTT
TRBJ1-2 | NA | TRBV28 | NA | CASSLQDYGYTF | TGTGCCAGCAGTTTGCAGGACTATGGCTACACCTTC
TRBJ2-1 | NA | TRBV19 | NA | CASSISGSNEQFF | TGTGCCAGTAGTATCTCCGGTTCGAACGAGCAGTTCTTC
TRBJ2-6 | NA | TRBV4-1 | NA | CASSQEGTLHSGANVLTF | TGCGCCAGCAGCCAAGAAGGGACTCTCCACTCTGGGGCCAACGTCCTGACTTTC
TRBJ2-1 | NA | TRBV10-1 | NA | CASSEGTYNEQFF | TGCGCCAGCAGTGAAGGGACATACAATGAGCAGTTCTTC
TRBJ1-6 | TRBD1 | TRBV11-2 | NA | CASSLDYRGIDSPLHF | TGTGCCAGCAGCTTAGACTACAGGGGGATTGATTCACCCCTCCACTTT
TRBJ2-7 | TRBD2 | TRBV5-6 | NA | CASHFTGGGYEQYF | TGTGCCAGCCACTTCACCGGGGGGGGCTACGAGCAGTACTTC
TRBJ2-6 | TRBD2 | TRBV6-2/TRBV6-3 | NA | CASSYPVGLAGRGAGANVLTF | TGTGCCAGCAGTTACCCCGTCGGACTAGCGGGACGGGGAGCTGGGGCCAACGTCCTGACTTTC
TRBJ1-1 | TRBD1 | TRBV27 | NA | CASSLSGRGLDTEAFF | TGTGCCAGCAGTTTATCGGGCAGGGGGCTTGACACTGAAGCTTTCTTT
TRBJ1-1 | NA | TRBV28 | NA | CASKTYLNTEAFF | TGTGCCAGCAAGACTTATTTGAACACTGAAGCTTTCTTT
TRBJ2-7 | NA | TRBV7-3 | NA | CASSLIGDPQHNEQYF | TGTGCCAGCAGCTTAATAGGAGACCCTCAACACAACGAGCAGTACTTC
TRBJ2-7 | TRBD2 | TRBV9 | NA | CASSGAATGGVTGTSDYEQYF | TGTGCCAGCAGCGGAGCCGCAACCGGGGGTGTTACCGGGACTAGCGACTACGAGCAGTACTTC
TRBJ2-1 | TRBD2 | TRBV9 | NA | CASGLAGVNEQFF | TGTGCCAGCGGACTAGCGGGAGTCAATGAGCAGTTCTTC
TRBJ2-7 | TRBD2 | TRBV4-2 | NA | CASSQETSGTPYEQYF | TGTGCCAGCAGCCAAGAGACTAGCGGGACCCCCTACGAGCAGTACTTC